Reported below is one T cell receptor beta chain. Some clones are missing from TCRdb's copy, which holds only in-frame ones; the method was immunoSEQ multiplex PCR. The repertoire holds approximately 220,000 clones, with roughly 80% as singletons. This sample was taken from a study of blood T cell repertoires in COVID-19. Germline V gene sequence: CDR1 LNHNV, CDR2 YYDKDF (reference sequence). This CDR3 has 12 amino acids. Trimming shortened V by 9 bases and J by 3 bases, and 11 bases separated the two germline ends. V gene TRBV15 combines with J gene TRBJ1-2, with D possibly TRBD1 on 6 matching bases. The source material was peripheral blood. The TCR comes from a woman older than 75 with acute or convalescent COVID-19. The CDR3 loop reads CATGQPDYGYTF. CDR3 nucleotide sequence: TGTGCCACAGGACAGCCGGACTATGGCTACACCTTC.